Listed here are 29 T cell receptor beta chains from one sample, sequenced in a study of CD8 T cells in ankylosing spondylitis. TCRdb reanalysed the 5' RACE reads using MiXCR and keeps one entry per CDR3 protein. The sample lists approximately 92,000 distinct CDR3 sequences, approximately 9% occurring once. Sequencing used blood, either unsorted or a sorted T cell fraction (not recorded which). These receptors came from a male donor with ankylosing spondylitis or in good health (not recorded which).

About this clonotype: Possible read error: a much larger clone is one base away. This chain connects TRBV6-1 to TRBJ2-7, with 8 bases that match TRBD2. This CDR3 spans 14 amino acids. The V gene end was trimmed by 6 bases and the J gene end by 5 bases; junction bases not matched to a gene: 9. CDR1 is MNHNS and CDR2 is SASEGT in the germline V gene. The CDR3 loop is CASSPRLATHEQYF. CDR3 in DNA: TGTGCCAGCAGCCCCAGACTAGCGACCCACGAGCAGTACTTC.

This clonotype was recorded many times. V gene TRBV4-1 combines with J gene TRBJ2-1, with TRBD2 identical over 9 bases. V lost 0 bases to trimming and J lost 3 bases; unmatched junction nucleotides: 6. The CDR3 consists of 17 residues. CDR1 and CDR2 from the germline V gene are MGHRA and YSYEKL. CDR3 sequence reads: CASSQEIGAGGYNEQFF. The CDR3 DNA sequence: TGCGCCAGCAGCCAAGAAATTGGAGCGGGGGGCTACAATGAGCAGTTCTTC.

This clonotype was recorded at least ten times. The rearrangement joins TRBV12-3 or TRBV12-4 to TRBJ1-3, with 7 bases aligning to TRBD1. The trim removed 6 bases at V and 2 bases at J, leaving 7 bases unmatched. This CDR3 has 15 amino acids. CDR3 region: CASRLRGTTGNTIYF. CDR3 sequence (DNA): TGTGCCAGCAGACTCAGGGGGACCACTGGAAACACCATATATTTT.

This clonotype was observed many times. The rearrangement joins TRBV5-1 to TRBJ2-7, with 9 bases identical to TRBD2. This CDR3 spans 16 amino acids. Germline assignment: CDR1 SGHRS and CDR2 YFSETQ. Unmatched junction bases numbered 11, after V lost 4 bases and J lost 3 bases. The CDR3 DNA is TGCGCCAGCAGCCGGAGCAGCGGGGGGCCGAGCTACGAGCAGTACTTC. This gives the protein CASSRSSGGPSYEQYF. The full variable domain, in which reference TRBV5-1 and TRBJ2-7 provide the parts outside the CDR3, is KAGVTQTPRYLIKTRGQQVTLSCSPISGHRSVSWYQQTPGQGLQFLFEYFSETQRNKGNFPGRFSGRQFSNSRSEMNVSTLELGDSALYLCASSRSSGGPSYEQYFGPGTRLTVT.

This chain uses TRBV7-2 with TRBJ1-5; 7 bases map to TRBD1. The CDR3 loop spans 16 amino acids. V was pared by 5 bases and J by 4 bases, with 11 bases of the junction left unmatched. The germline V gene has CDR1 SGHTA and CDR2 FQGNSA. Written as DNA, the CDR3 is TGTGCCAGCAGCCCAGAGACAGGGTTGGGGAATCAGCCCCAGCATTTT. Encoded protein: CASSPETGLGNQPQHF.

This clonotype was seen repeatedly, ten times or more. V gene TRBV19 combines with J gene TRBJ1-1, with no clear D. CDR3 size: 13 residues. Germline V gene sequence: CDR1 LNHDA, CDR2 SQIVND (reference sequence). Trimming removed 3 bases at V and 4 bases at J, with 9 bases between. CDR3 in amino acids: CASSIDRITEAFF. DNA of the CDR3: TGTGCCAGTAGTATTGACCGGATCACTGAAGCTTTCTTT.

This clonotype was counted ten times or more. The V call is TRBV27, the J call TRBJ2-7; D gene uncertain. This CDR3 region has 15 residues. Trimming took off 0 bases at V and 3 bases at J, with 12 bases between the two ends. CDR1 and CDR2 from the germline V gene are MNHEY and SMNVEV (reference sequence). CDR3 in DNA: TGTGCCAGCAGTTTATCCTCGACGGTTTTCTACGAGCAGTACTTC. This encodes CASSLSSTVFYEQYF.

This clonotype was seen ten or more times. The chain's CDR3 is CASSLVVLKNTEAFF. For the CDR3, the DNA is TGTGCCAGCAGCCTCGTCGTACTAAAGAACACTGAAGCTTTCTTT. V usage is TRBV7-3 and J usage is TRBJ1-1; D remains ambiguous. V was clipped by 5 bases and J by 1 base, with 14 bases between them. The CDR3 has 15 amino acids. Germline V gene lookup returns CDR1 SGHTA and CDR2 FQGTGA. The full variable domain, its missing parts supplied by reference TRBV7-3 and TRBJ1-1, is GAGVSQTPSNKVTEKGKYVELRCDPISGHTALYWYRQSLGQGPEFLIYFQGTGAADDSGLPNDRFFAVRPEGSVSTLKIQRTERGDSAVYLCASSLVVLKNTEAFFGQGTRLTVV.

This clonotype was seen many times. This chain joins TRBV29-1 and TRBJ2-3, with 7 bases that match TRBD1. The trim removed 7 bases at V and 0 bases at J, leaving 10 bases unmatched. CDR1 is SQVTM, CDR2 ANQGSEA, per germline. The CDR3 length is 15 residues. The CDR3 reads CSGGGGTASTDTQYF. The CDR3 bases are TGCAGCGGTGGGGGTGGGACAGCGAGCACAGATACGCAGTATTTT.

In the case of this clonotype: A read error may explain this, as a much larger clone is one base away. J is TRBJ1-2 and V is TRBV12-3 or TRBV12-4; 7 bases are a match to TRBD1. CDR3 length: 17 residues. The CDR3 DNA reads TGTGCCAGCAGTGCGGCAGCCGGGACAGACCTTAACTATGACTACACCTTC. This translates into CASSAAAGTDLNYDYTF.

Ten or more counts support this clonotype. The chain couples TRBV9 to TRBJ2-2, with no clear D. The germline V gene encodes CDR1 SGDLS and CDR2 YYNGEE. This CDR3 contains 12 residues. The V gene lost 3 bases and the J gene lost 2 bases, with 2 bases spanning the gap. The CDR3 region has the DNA TGTGCCAGCAGCGATAACACCGGGGAGCTGTTTTTT. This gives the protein CASSDNTGELFF.

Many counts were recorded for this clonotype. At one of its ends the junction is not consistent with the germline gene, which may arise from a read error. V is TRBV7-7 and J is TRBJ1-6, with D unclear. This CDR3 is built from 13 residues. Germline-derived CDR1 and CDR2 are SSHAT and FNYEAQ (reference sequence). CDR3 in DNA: TGTGCTAGCAGCGCCGACGTTAATTCACCCCTCCACTTT. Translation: CASSADVNSPLHF.

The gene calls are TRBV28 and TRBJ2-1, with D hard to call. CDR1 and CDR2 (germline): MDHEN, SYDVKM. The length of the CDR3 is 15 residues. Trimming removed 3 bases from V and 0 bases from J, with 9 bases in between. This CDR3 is CASSFRVSSYNEQFF. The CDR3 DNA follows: TGTGCCAGCAGTTTCCGGGTGAGCTCCTACAATGAGCAGTTCTTC.

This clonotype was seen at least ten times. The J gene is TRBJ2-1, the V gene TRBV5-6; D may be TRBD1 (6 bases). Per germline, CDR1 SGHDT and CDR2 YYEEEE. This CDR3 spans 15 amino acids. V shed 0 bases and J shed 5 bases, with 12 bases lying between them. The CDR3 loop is CASSLEGTLHNEQFF. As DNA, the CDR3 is TGTGCCAGCAGCTTGGAGGGGACACTTCACAATGAGCAGTTCTTC.

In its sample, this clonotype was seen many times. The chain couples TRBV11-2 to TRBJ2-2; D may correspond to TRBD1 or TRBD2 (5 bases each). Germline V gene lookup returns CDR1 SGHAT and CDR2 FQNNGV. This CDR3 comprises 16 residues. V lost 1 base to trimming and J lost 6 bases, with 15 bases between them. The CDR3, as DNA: TGTGCCAGCAGCTTAGGGCAGGGAGAGGCGTCCGGGGAGCTGTTTTTT. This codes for CASSLGQGEASGELFF.

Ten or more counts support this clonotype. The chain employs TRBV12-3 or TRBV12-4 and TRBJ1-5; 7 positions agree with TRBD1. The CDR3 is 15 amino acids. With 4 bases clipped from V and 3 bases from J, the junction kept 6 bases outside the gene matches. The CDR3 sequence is CASSSQDRNNQPQHF. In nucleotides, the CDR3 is TGTGCCAGCAGTTCCCAGGACAGGAACAATCAGCCCCAGCATTTT.

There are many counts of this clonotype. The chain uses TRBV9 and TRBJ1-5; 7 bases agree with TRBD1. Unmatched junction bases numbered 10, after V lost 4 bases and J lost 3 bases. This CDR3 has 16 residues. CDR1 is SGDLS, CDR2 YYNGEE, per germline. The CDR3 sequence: CASSPYDREANQPQHF. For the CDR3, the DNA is TGTGCCAGCAGCCCCTACGACAGGGAGGCCAATCAGCCCCAGCATTTT.

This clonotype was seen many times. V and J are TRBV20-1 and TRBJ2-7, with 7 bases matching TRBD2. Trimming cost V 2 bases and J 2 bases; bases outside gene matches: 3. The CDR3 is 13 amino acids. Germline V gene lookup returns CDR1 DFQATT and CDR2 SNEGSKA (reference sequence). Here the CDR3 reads CSARSGVTYEQYF. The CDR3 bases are TGCAGTGCTAGAAGCGGGGTGACCTACGAGCAGTACTTC.

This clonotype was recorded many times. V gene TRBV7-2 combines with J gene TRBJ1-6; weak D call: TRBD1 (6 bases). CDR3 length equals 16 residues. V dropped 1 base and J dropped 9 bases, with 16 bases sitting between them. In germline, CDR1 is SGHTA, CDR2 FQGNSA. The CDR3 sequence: CASSLGGRGRASPLHF. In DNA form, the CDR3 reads TGTGCCAGCAGCTTAGGTGGCAGGGGTCGGGCTTCACCCCTCCACTTT.

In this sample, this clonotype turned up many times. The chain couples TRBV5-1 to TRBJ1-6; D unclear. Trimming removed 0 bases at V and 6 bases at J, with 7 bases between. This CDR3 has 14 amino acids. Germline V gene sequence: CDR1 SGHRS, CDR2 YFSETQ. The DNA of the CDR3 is TGCGCCAGCAGCTTGGACAGTTCTAATTCACCCCTCCACTTT. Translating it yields CASSLDSSNSPLHF.

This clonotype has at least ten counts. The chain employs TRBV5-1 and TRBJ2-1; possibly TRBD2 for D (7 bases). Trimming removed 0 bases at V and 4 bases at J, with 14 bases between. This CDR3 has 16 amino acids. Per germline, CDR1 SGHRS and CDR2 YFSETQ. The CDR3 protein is CASSLEGGGPYNEQFF. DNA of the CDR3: TGCGCCAGCAGCTTGGAGGGCGGGGGCCCGTACAATGAGCAGTTCTTC.

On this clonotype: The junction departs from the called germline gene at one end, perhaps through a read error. In nucleotides, the CDR3 is TGTGACAGCAGCTTGGCGGCAGGCCCGCTGTACGAGCAGTACTTC. It is translated as CDSSLAAGPLYEQYF. V and J are TRBV5-6 and TRBJ2-7; no firm D call. CDR1 is SGHDT, CDR2 YYEEEE, per germline. The CDR3 runs to 15 residues.

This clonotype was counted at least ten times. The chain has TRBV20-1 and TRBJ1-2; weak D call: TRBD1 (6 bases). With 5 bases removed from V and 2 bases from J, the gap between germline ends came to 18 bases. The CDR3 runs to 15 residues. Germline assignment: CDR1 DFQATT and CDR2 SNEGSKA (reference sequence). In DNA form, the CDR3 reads TGCAGTGCTGCGACCGGACAGCTGGGGAACTATGGCTACACCTTC. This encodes CSAATGQLGNYGYTF.

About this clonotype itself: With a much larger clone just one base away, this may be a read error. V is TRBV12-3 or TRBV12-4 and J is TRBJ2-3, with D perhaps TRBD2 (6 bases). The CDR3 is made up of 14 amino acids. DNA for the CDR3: TGTGCCAGCAGTCCGGGACTCAGTACAGATGCGCAGTATTTT. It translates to CASSPGLSTDAQYF.

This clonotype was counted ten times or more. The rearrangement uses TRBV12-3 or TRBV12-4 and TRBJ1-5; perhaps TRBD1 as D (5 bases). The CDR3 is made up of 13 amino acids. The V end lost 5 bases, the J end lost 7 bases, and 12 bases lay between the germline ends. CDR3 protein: CASSVRVSQPQHF. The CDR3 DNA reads TGTGCCAGCAGTGTCAGGGTTAGCCAGCCCCAGCATTTT.

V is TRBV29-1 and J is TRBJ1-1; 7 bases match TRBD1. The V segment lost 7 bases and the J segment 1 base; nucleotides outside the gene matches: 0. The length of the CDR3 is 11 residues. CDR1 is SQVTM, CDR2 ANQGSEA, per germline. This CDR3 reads CSGTGNTEAFF. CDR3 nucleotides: TGCAGCGGGACAGGGAACACTGAAGCTTTCTTT.

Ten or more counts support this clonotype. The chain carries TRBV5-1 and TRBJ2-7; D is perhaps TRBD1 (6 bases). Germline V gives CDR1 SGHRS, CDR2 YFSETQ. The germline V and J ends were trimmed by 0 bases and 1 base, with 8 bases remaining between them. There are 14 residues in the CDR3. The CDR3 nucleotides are TGCGCCAGCAGCTTGGCGGGACAATCCTACGAGCAGTACTTC. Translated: CASSLAGQSYEQYF.

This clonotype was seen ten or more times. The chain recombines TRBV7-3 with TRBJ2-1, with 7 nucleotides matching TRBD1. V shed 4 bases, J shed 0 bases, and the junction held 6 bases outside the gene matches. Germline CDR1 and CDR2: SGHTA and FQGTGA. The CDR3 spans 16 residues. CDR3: CASSSLTGSSYNEQFF. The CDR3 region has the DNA TGTGCCAGCAGCTCCCTGACAGGGAGCTCCTACAATGAGCAGTTCTTC.

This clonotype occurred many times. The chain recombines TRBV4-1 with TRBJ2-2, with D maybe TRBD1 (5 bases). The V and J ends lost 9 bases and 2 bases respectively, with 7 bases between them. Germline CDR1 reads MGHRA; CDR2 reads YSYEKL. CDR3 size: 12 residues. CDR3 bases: TGCGCCAGTTGGGGCAACACCGGGGAGCTGTTTTTT. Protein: CASWGNTGELFF.